Described below is a single T cell receptor beta chain sequence and its context. The target antigen is unknown. Germline CDR1 and CDR2: SNHLY and FYNNEI. This CDR3 has 14 amino acids. J gave up 4 bases and V 5 bases, and 6 bases lay outside the gene matches. Every single patient, without exception, relapsed after autologous stem cell transplantation, and brentuximab vedotin exposure varied. Profiling relied on immunoSEQ multiplex PCR, and the TCRdb table lists in-frame clones only, not all of them. Among some 93,000 clones listed, 89% were seen once. The source of the sample is a study of PD-1 blockade in classical Hodgkin lymphoma. Findings of the study overall: CD4+ TCR diversity, unlike CD8+, climbed significantly by C4D1. Reports indicated that newly diagnosed patients had lower baseline TCR diversity than healthy donors did.

The chain carries TRBV2 and TRBJ1-2; 8 bases agree with TRBD1. The specimen was peripheral blood mononuclear cells (PBMCs), collected before the second cycle of nivolumab. The origin of this receptor is a human donor with classical Hodgkin lymphoma. CDR3 region: CASSSGGGGYGYTF. The CDR3 nucleotides are TGTGCCAGCAGTTCAGGGGGCGGGGGCTATGGCTACACCTTC.